These 17 T cell receptor beta chains were sequenced from one sample in a study of beta chain features in type 1 diabetes. Reverse transcribing all isolated RNA meant expressed TCRB transcripts were sequenced. Measured with immunoSEQ multiplex PCR; TCRdb has only the in-frame clones, and not every one. The table lists 350,000 to 450,000 clones, about 15% of them singletons. Sequenced input: naive CD4+ T cells from blood. The origin of the receptors is a woman aged 18 to 35 in good health.

The chain carries TRBV30 and TRBJ1-5; D unclear. CDR1 GTSNPN and CDR2 SVGIG come from the germline V gene (reference sequence). There are 15 residues in the CDR3. V was pared by 0 bases and J by 5 bases, with 14 bases between. The CDR3 region has the DNA TGTGCCTGGAGTGTGGAGGTTAGCAGACATCAGCCCCAGCATTTT. It yields the protein CAWSVEVSRHQPQHF.

This clone was detected only a few times. The chain employs TRBV18 and TRBJ2-4; 7 nucleotides line up with TRBD2. The CDR3 sequence is 16 residues long. V gave up 3 bases and J gave up 1 base; unmatched junction bases: 6. Germline CDR1 reads KGHSH; CDR2 reads LQKENI. In DNA, the CDR3 is TGTGCCAGCTCACCCGCCTTGGGAGGGGCCAAAAACATTCAGTACTTC. Translated, it gives CASSPALGGAKNIQYF.

This clone was found a few times. The chain employs TRBV28 and TRBJ2-1; D is perhaps TRBD1 (5 bases). Germline V gene sequence: CDR1 MDHEN, CDR2 SYDVKM. V was pared by 6 bases and J by 0 bases, with 9 bases between. The CDR3 loop spans 14 amino acids. CDR3 nucleotide sequence: TGTGCCAGCAGCAGGGAACTCTCCTACAATGAGCAGTTCTTC. Its translation: CASSRELSYNEQFF.

This rearrangement joins TRBV30 to TRBJ1-3; D unclear. Germline V lookup: CDR1 GTSNPN, CDR2 SVGIG (reference sequence). This CDR3 has 13 amino acids. Trimming pared 5 bases from V and 0 bases from J, leaving 8 bases between. Here the CDR3 reads CAWSYSSGNTIYF. CDR3 DNA sequence: TGTGCCTGGTCGTACTCCTCTGGAAACACCATATATTTT.

In this sample, this clone turned up a few times. This chain uses TRBV2 with TRBJ1-5, with unresolved D. Trimming took 0 bases from V and 4 from J, leaving 10 bases between them. CDR1 SNHLY and CDR2 FYNNEI come from the germline V gene. The CDR3 has 15 amino acids. The CDR3 loop reads CASSEALQSNQPQHF. For the CDR3, the DNA is TGTGCCAGCAGTGAAGCGTTGCAGTCGAATCAGCCCCAGCATTTT.

The chain employs TRBV30 and TRBJ2-3; 13 bases are a match to TRBD2. The ends lost 3 bases at V and 0 bases at J; junction bases unmatched: 12. The CDR3 consists of 19 residues. Germline-derived CDR1 and CDR2 are GTSNPN and SVGIG (reference sequence). The CDR3 DNA is TGTGCCTGGAGCCGAAGGACTAGCGGGAGTACTCTCAGCACAGATACGCAGTATTTT. Protein product: CAWSRRTSGSTLSTDTQYF.

The CDR3 coding sequence is TGTGCCTGGAGTGATAACAGGGGGCATGGAGAGACCCAGTACTTC. This codes for CAWSDNRGHGETQYF. This rearrangement joins TRBV30 to TRBJ2-5; TRBD1 agrees at 9 bases. Trimming cost V 1 base and J 4 bases; bases outside gene matches: 7. CDR1 and CDR2 from the germline V gene are GTSNPN and SVGIG (reference sequence). The CDR3 is made up of 15 amino acids.

In this sample, this clone turned up a few times. The rearrangement joins TRBV28 to TRBJ2-1; 12 nucleotides align to TRBD2. CDR3 size: 14 residues. V was pared by 4 bases and J by 5 bases, with 0 bases of the junction left unmatched. Germline V gene data show CDR1 as MDHEN and CDR2 as SYDVKM. CDR3 amino acids: CASSWTSGNNEQFF. In DNA, the CDR3 is TGTGCCAGCAGTTGGACTAGCGGGAACAATGAGCAGTTCTTC.

This clone has only a few counts. The rearrangement joins TRBV7-9 to TRBJ1-2; 7 bases map to TRBD1. J gave up 5 bases and V 5 bases, and 8 bases lay outside the gene matches. Germline V CDR1 and CDR2: SEHNR, FQNEAQ (reference sequence). CDR3 length: 14 residues. CDR3 in amino acids: CASSINRGLYGYTF. DNA of the CDR3: TGTGCCAGCAGCATAAACAGGGGACTGTATGGCTACACCTTC.

The chain has TRBV7-2 and TRBJ2-4, with 7 bases fitting TRBD2. The J segment lost 6 bases and the V segment lost 6 bases, leaving 14 bases of the junction unmatched. The germline gives CDR1 SGHTA, CDR2 FQGNSA. This CDR3 has 16 residues. The CDR3 nucleotides read TGTGCCAGCAGGGAACACTTTGGGGGGGAGTTAAACATTCAGTACTTC. It codes for CASREHFGGELNIQYF.

This clone was counted only a few times. The chain uses TRBV19 and TRBJ1-5; D is uncertain. CDR1 is LNHDA, CDR2 SQIVND, per germline (reference sequence). This CDR3 region has 16 residues. V lost 1 base and J 0 bases, leaving 10 bases between the germline ends. In DNA, the CDR3 is TGTGCCAGTAGTATAGGACGGGGATATAGCAATCAGCCCCAGCATTTT. Translation: CASSIGRGYSNQPQHF.

The rearrangement joins TRBV15 to TRBJ2-7, with TRBD2 matching over 14 bases. The germline CDR1 and CDR2 sequences are LNHNV and YYDKDF (reference sequence). J was trimmed by 5 bases and V by 1 base; bases with no gene match: 4. The CDR3 has 16 residues. The CDR3 loop reads CATSRGLAGGFDEQYF. CDR3 coding DNA: TGTGCCACCAGCAGAGGACTAGCGGGAGGGTTCGACGAGCAGTACTTC.

This clone has just a few counts. The rearrangement links TRBV15 to TRBJ1-5; D is unresolved. Germline CDR1 is LNHNV and CDR2 is YYDKDF (reference sequence). The CDR3 spans 15 residues. V was shortened by 0 bases and J by 6 bases, with 12 bases between the two germline ends. CDR3 sequence reads: CATSRDLLQTQPQHF. CDR3 nucleotide sequence: TGTGCCACCAGCAGAGATCTTTTACAGACTCAGCCCCAGCATTTT.

V and J are TRBV30 and TRBJ1-3, with TRBD1 matching 7 bases. After removal of 4 bases from V and 0 bases from J, the junction contained 3 bases not matched to a gene. The CDR3 totals 14 residues. Germline CDR1 is GTSNPN and CDR2 is SVGIG (reference sequence). The CDR3 is CAWTTGDSGNTIYF. The CDR3 DNA reads TGTGCCTGGACCACAGGGGACTCTGGAAACACCATATATTTT.

V gene TRBV30 combines with J gene TRBJ1-1; D is possibly TRBD1 (6 bases). V shed 0 bases and J shed 6 bases, with 11 bases lying between them. The CDR3 covers 13 residues. Germline assignment: CDR1 GTSNPN and CDR2 SVGIG (reference sequence). The CDR3 spells CAWSVLGGPEAFF. In DNA, the CDR3 is TGTGCCTGGAGTGTTTTGGGGGGGCCTGAAGCTTTCTTT.

This clone has a handful of counts. This rearrangement joins TRBV25-1 to TRBJ1-3, with a tentative D call TRBD1 (5 bases). CDR1 is MGHDK and CDR2 is SYGVNS in the germline V gene. Trimming stripped 1 base from V and 0 bases from J, with 13 bases between. CDR3 length: 17 residues. CDR3 protein: CASSEFAGPSSGNTIYF. The CDR3 DNA sequence: TGTGCCAGCAGTGAATTTGCGGGGCCAAGCTCTGGAAACACCATATATTTT.

The chain combines TRBV7-2 with TRBJ2-7; the match to TRBD2 covers 10 bases. Trimming took 5 bases from V and 0 from J; bases not matched to a gene: 4. CDR1 is SGHTA and CDR2 is FQGNSA in the germline V gene. The CDR3 covers 15 residues. The CDR3 reads CASSPGLARSYEQYF. The CDR3 DNA reads as TGTGCCAGCAGCCCGGGACTAGCGCGCTCCTACGAGCAGTACTTC.